This T cell receptor beta chain was found in a study of T cell changes during pregnancy in multiple sclerosis. Germline CDR1 reads MNHEY; CDR2 reads SVGAGI. This CDR3 region has 14 residues. V shed 0 bases, J shed 3 bases, and the junction held 2 bases outside the gene matches. This table comes from immunoSEQ multiplex PCR, and its TCRdb copy is limited to in-frame clones, with some not included. Here the sample spans 70,000 to 95,000 clones, approximately 93% being singletons. The clonotype was recovered from a female donor in good health, enrolled as a control in a pregnancy study. J is TRBJ2-7 and V is TRBV6-5, with 7 nucleotides matching TRBD1. Specimen: peripheral blood, collected after pregnancy. The CDR3 sequence: CASSYSRQGYEQYF. In DNA, the CDR3 is TGTGCCAGCAGTTACTCGCGACAGGGCTACGAGCAGTACTTC.